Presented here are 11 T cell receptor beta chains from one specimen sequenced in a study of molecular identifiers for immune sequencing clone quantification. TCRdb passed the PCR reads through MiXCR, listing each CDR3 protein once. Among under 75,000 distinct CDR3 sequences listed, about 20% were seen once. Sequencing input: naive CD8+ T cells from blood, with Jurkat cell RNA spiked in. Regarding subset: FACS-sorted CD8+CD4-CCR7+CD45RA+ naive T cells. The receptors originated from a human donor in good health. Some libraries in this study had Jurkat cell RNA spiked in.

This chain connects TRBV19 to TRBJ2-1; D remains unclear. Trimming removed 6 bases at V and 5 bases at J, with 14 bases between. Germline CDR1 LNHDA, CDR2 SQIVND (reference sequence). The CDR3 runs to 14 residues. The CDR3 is CASRARTGNNEQFF. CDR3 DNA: TGTGCCAGTAGGGCCAGGACCGGCAACAATGAGCAGTTCTTC.

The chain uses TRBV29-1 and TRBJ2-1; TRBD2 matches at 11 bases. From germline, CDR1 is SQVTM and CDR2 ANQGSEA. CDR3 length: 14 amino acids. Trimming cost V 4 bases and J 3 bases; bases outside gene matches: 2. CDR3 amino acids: CSVVGTSGYNEQFF. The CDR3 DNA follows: TGCAGCGTTGTAGGGACTAGCGGCTACAATGAGCAGTTCTTC.

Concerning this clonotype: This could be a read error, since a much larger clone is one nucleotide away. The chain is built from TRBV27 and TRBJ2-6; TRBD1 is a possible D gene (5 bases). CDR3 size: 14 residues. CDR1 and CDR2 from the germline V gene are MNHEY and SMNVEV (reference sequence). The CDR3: CASSLGVGASVLTF. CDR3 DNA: TGTGCCAGCAGTTTAGGGGTTGGGGCCAGCGTCCTGACTTTC.

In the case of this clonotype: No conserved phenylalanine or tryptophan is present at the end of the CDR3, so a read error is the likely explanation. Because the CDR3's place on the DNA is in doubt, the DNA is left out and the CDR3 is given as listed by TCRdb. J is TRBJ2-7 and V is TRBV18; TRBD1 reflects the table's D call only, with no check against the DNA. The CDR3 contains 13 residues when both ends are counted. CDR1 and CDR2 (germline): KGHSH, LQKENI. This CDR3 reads CASSPGQGYEQCS.

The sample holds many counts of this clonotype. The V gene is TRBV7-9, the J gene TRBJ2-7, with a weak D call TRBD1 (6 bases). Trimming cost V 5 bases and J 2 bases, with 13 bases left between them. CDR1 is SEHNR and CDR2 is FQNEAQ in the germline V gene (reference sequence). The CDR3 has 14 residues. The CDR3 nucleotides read TGTGCCAGCAGCCCGACAGGTCCCCCCTACGAGCAGTACTTC. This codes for CASSPTGPPYEQYF.

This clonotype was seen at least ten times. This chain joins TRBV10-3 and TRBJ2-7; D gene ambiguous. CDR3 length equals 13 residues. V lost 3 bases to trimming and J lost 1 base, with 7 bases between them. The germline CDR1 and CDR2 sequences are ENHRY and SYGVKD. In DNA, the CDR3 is TGTGCCATCAGTGAAATAAATTCCTACGAGCAGTACTTC. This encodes CAISEINSYEQYF.

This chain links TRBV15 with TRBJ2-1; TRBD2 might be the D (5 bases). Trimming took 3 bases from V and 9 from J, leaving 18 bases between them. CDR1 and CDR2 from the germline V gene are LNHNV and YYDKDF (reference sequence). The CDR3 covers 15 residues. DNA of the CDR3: TGTGCCACCAGCAGTGAGGGTGCTTTGGGTTCTGAGCAGTTCTTC. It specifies CATSSEGALGSEQFF. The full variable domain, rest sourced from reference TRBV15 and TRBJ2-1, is DAMVIQNPRYQVTQFGKPVTLSCSQTLNHNVMYWYQQKSSQAPKLLFHYYDKDFNNEADTPDNFQSRRPNTSFCFLDIRSPGLGDTAMYLCATSSEGALGSEQFFGPGTRLTVL.

DNA for the CDR3: TGTGCCAGCAGTCCTAGGACGGGGACCTACAATGAGCAGTTCTTC. It yields the protein CASSPRTGTYNEQFF. J is TRBJ2-1 and V is TRBV12-3 or TRBV12-4; a weak D match, TRBD2 (5 bases). The CDR3 extends over 15 amino acids. The V and J ends lost 5 bases and 2 bases respectively, with 13 bases between them.

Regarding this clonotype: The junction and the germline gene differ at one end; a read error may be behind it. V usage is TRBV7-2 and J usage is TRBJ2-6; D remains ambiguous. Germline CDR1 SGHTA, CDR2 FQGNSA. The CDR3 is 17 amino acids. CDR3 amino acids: CAGSLVGRPSGANVLTF. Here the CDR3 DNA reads TGTGCCGGCAGCCTAGTTGGCAGACCCTCTGGGGCCAACGTCCTGACTTTC.

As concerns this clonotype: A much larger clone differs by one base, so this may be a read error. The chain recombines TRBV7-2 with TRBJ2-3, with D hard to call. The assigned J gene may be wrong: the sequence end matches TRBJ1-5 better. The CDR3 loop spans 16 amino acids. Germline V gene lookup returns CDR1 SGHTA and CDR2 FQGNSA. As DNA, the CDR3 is TGTGCCAGCAGTCCCGGGATTAGCTACTGGGCAGATACGCAGCATTTT. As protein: CASSPGISYWADTQHF.

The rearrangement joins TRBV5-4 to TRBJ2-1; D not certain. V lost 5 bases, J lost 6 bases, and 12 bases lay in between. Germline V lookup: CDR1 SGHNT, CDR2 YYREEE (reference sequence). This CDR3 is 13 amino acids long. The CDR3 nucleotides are TGTGCCAGCAGATATGTTTCGGGCAATGAGCAGTTCTTC. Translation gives CASRYVSGNEQFF.